These 7 T cell receptor beta chains were sequenced from one sample in a study of vaccination and CD4 T cells after COVID-19. Sequenced with the Oncomine TCR Beta short-read assay was DNA taken from cultured CD4+ T cells. TCRdb used MiXCR to reprocess the PCR reads, holding one entry per CDR3 protein. This repertoire shows about 10,000 distinct CDR3 sequences, 60% to 70% found once; its top ten account for 15% to 20%. Regarding treatment: approximately 10-day PBMC culture with coronavirus spike peptide pools or control peptides (ViraFEST assay). Their antigens are not known. The sample taken for sequencing was CD4+ T cells from blood, cultured in vitro. The receptor set was obtained from a human donor who had recovered from COVID-19.

This CDR3 reads CASGLVRDQPQHF. The DNA for the CDR3 is TGTGCTAGTGGTTTGGTCCGAGACCAGCCCCAGCATTTT. J is TRBJ1-5 and V is TRBV12-5; D is unresolved. There are 13 residues in the CDR3. V was shortened by 0 bases and J by 7 bases, with 7 bases between the two germline ends. CDR1 LGHNT and CDR2 FRNRAP come from the germline V gene. Combining the CDR3 with reference TRBV12-5 and TRBJ1-5 gives the whole variable domain DARVTQTPRHKVTEMGQEVTMRCQPILGHNTVFWYRQTMMQGLELLAYFRNRAPLDDSGMPKDRFSAEMPDATLATLKIQPSEPRDSAVYFCASGLVRDQPQHFGDGTRLSIL.

This clonotype appeared a few times. This chain links TRBV7-2 with TRBJ2-5; 8 nucleotides line up with TRBD2. V gave up 5 bases and J gave up 2 bases; unmatched junction bases: 7. CDR3 length: 15 amino acids. Germline CDR1 reads SGHTA; CDR2 reads FQGNSA. As DNA, the CDR3 is TGTGCCAGCAGCCTCGTCGGGACTAGTCAAGAGACCCAGTACTTC. It specifies CASSLVGTSQETQYF.

The chain has TRBV20-1 and TRBJ2-3, with D perhaps TRBD2 (6 bases). This CDR3 has 16 residues. The V gene's germline CDR1 is DFQATT and CDR2 SNEGSKA (reference sequence). The V and J ends lost 0 bases and 2 bases respectively, with 15 bases between them. CDR3 coding DNA: TGCAGTGCTAGAGATTTCGGCGGGGTCTTCACAGATACGCAGTATTTT. It encodes CSARDFGGVFTDTQYF.

The chain combines TRBV28 with TRBJ2-1; D is uncertain. CDR1 and CDR2 from the germline V gene are MDHEN and SYDVKM. This CDR3 has 11 residues. Trimming pared 6 bases from V and 4 bases from J, leaving 4 bases between. CDR3 nucleotides: TGTGCCAGCAGGCGGTACAATGAGCAGTTCTTC. Encoded protein: CASRRYNEQFF.

The V call is TRBV9, the J call TRBJ2-1; the match to TRBD2 covers 10 bases. CDR3 length equals 15 residues. V lost 0 bases, J lost 8 bases, and 5 bases stayed unmatched. Germline V gives CDR1 SGDLS, CDR2 YYNGEE. This CDR3 is CASSVGLAGADEQFF. For the CDR3, the DNA is TGTGCCAGCAGCGTAGGGCTAGCGGGAGCCGATGAGCAGTTCTTC.

The CDR3 loop reads CATSRAGGSGELFF. The CDR3 DNA is TGTGCCACCAGCAGAGCTGGGGGGTCCGGGGAGCTGTTTTTT. V and J are TRBV15 and TRBJ2-2; maybe TRBD2 (6 bases). V dropped 1 base and J dropped 6 bases, with 9 bases sitting between them. The CDR3 covers 14 residues. The V gene's germline CDR1 is LNHNV and CDR2 YYDKDF (reference sequence).

The rearrangement uses TRBV20-1 and TRBJ2-7; D perhaps matches TRBD2 (6 bases). V was pared by 6 bases and J by 2 bases, with 14 bases between. CDR3 length: 13 residues. Germline V gene sequence: CDR1 DFQATT, CDR2 SNEGSKA (reference sequence). CDR3 nucleotide sequence: TGCAGTGCCTTGGGACTGCAAGCCTACGAGCAGTACTTC. Its protein is CSALGLQAYEQYF.